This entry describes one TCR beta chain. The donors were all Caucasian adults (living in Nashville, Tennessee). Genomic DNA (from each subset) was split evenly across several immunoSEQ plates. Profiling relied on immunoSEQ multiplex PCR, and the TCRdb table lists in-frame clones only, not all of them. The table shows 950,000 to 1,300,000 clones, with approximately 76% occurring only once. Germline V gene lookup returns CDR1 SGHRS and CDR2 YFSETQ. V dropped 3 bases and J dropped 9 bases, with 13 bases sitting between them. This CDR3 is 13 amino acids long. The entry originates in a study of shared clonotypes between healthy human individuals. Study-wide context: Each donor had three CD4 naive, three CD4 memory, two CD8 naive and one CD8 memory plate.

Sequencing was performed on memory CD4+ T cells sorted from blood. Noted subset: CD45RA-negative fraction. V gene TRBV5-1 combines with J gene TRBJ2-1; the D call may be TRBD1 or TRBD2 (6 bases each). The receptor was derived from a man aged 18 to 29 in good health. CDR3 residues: CASSSTGAGEQFF. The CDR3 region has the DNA TGCGCCAGCAGCTCGACGGGGGCGGGTGAGCAGTTCTTC.